This passage covers 3 T cell receptor beta chains from one sample sequenced in a study of T cells in localized non-small cell lung cancer. Only in-frame clones appear in the TCRdb table, and some are missing; sequencing was by immunoSEQ multiplex PCR. The table lists some 35,000 clones, more than 80% of them singletons. Sequencing used peripheral blood, obtained before any cancer treatment. These receptors were collected from a female donor over 55 with stage I lung adenocarcinoma.

The J gene is TRBJ2-5, the V gene TRBV7-7, with 8 bases matching TRBD2. The CDR3 contains 15 residues. Germline-derived CDR1 and CDR2 are SSHAT and FNYEAQ (reference sequence). V gave up 1 base and J gave up 1 base; unmatched junction bases: 2. The CDR3 nucleotides are TGTGCCAGCAGCTTAGTAACTAGCGGCCAAGAGACCCAGTACTTC. Amino acid sequence: CASSLVTSGQETQYF.

This chain links TRBV7-9 with TRBJ2-5, with 10 bases that match TRBD1. V lost 7 bases and J lost 4; bases outside the gene matches: 9. Germline CDR1 is SEHNR and CDR2 is FQNEAQ (reference sequence). The CDR3 length is 15 residues. The CDR3, as DNA: TGTGCCAGCATCCTAACCGGGACAGGGGTAGAGACCCAGTACTTC. It specifies CASILTGTGVETQYF.

This clone was observed a single time. V usage is TRBV7-9 and J usage is TRBJ1-1; D is undetermined. Per germline, CDR1 SEHNR and CDR2 FQNEAQ (reference sequence). The CDR3 is 15 residues long. Deletions cut 5 bases from V and 3 bases from J, with 16 bases between. The CDR3 DNA follows: TGTGCCAGCAGCCCTTCCCGGGGATCGGACACTGAAGCTTTCTTT. This gives the protein CASSPSRGSDTEAFF.